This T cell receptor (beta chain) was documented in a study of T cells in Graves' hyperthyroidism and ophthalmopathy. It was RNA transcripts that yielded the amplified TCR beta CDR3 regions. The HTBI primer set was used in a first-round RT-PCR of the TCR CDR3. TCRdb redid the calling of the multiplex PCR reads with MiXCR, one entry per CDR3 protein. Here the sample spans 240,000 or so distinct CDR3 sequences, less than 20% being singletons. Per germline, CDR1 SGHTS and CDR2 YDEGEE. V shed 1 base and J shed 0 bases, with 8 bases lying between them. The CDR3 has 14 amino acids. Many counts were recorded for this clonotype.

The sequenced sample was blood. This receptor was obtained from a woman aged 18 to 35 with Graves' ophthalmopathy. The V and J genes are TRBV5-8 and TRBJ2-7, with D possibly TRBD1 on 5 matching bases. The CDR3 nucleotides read TGTGCCAGCAGCTTGCAGGACACCTCCTACGAGCAGTACTTC. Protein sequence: CASSLQDTSYEQYF.